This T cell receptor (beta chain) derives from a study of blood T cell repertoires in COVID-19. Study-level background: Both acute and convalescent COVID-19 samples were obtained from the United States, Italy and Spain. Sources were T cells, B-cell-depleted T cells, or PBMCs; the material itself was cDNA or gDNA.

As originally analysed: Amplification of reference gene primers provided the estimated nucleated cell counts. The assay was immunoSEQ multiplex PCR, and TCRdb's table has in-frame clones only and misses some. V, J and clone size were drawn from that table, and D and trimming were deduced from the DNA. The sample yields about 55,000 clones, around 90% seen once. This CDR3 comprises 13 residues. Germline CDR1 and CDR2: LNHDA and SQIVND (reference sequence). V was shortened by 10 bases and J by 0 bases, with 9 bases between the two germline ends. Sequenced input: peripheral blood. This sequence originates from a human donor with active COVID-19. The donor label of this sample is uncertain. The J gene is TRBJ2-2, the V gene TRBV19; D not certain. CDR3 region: CATGFANTGELFF. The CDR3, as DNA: TGTGCCACCGGGTTCGCGAACACCGGGGAGCTGTTTTTT. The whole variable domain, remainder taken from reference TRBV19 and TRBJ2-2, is DGGITQSPKYLFRKEGQNVTLSCEQNLNHDAMYWYRQDPGQGLRLIYYSQIVNDFQKGDIAEGYSVSREKKESFPLTVTSAQKNPTAFYLCATGFANTGELFFGEGSRLTVL.